What follows is one T cell receptor (beta chain) and its context. Some clones are missing from TCRdb's copy, which holds only in-frame ones; the method was immunoSEQ multiplex PCR. Found here are about 49,000 clones, 90% of them singletons; the top ten hold 4.5% to 5.5%. This record belongs to a study of T cell changes during pregnancy in multiple sclerosis. CDR1 and CDR2 (germline): SGDLS, YYNGEE. The V and J ends lost 3 bases and 10 bases, in that order; junction bases with no gene match: 12. The CDR3 length is 14 residues. This receptor was taken from a female donor in good health, enrolled as a control in a pregnancy study. The J gene is TRBJ1-2, the V gene TRBV9, with TRBD1 identical over 7 bases. Sequencing was performed on peripheral blood, taken after pregnancy. The CDR3 DNA follows: TGTGCCAGCAGCGAAAGAGGACAGGATCGCCCCTACACCTTC. Its protein is CASSERGQDRPYTF.